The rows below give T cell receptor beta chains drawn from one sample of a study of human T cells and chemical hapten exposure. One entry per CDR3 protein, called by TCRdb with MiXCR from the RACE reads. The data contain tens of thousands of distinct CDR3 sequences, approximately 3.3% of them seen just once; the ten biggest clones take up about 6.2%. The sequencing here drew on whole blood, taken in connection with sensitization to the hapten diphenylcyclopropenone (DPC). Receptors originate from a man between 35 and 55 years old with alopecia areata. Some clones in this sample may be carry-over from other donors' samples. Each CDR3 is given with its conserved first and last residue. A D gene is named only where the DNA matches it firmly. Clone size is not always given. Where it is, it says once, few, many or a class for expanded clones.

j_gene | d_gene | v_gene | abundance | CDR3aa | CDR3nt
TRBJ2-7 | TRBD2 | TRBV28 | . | CASSGDWRGAYEQYF | TGTGCCAGCAGTGGGGACTGGCGGGGGGCCTACGAGCAGTACTTC
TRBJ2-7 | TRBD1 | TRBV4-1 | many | CASSPTGDEQYF | TGCGCCAGCAGTCCGACAGGGGACGAGCAGTACTTC
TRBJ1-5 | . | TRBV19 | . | CASSISVLYSNQPQHF | TGTGCCAGTAGTATTTCGGTTTTGTATAGCAATCAGCCCCAGCATTTT
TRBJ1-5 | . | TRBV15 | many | CATSRPGGSNQPQHF | TGTGCCACCAGCAGGCCCGGGGGTAGCAATCAGCCCCAGCATTTT
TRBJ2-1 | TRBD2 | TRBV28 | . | CASSLWTSESYNEQFF | TGTGCCAGCAGTTTATGGACTAGCGAGTCCTACAATGAGCAGTTCTTC
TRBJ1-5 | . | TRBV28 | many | CASSLLLGEQPQHF | TGTGCCAGCAGTCTCCTCCTGGGGGAACAGCCCCAGCATTTT
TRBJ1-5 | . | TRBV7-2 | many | CASSLGGIGNQPQHF | TGTGCCAGCAGCTTAGGTGGAATTGGCAATCAGCCCCAGCATTTT
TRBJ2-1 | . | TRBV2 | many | CASSHTQNSYNEQFF | TGTGCCAGCAGTCATACTCAAAACTCCTACAATGAGCAGTTCTTC
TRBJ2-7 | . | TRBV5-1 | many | CASSPDRSPEYF | TGCGCCAGCAGCCCGGACAGATCCCCAGAGTACTTC
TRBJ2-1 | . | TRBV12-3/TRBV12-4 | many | CASSLNRAEFF | TGTGCCAGCAGTTTAAATCGAGCGGAGTTCTTC
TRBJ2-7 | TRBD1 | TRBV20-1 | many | CSASLPGQGAFEQYF | TGCAGTGCTTCTCTTCCGGGACAGGGGGCGTTCGAGCAGTACTTC
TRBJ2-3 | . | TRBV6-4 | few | CASSDSGGGTDTQYF | TGTGCCAGCAGTGACTCCGGCGGAGGCACAGATACGCAGTATTTC
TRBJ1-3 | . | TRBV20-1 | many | CSARDPTGSGNTIYF | TGCAGTGCTAGAGACCCCACCGGCTCTGGAAACACCATATATTTT
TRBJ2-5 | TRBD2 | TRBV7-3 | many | CASSSGIQETQYF | TGTGCCAGCAGTAGCGGGATTCAAGAGACCCAGTACTTC
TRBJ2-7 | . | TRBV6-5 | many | CASSYDRSTYEQYF | TGTGCCAGCAGTTACGACAGGAGCACCTACGAGCAGTACTTC
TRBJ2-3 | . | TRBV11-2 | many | CASSASRPGDTQYF | TGTGCCAGCAGCGCCTCCCGACCCGGAGATACGCAGTATTTT
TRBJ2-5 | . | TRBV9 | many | CASSVGGEPQETQYF | TGTGCCAGCAGCGTAGGCGGGGAGCCCCAAGAGACCCAGTACTTC
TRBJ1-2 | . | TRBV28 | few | CASSYGPWDGYTF | TGTGCCAGCAGTTACGGTCCATGGGATGGCTACACCTTC
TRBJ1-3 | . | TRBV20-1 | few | CSARGLGNTIYF | TGCAGTGCTAGGGGACTCGGAAACACCATATATTTT
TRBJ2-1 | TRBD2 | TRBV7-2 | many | CASSLWAPGTSGSRAYNEQFF | TGTGCCAGCAGCTTATGGGCCCCCGGGACTAGCGGGAGTAGGGCCTACAATGAGCAGTTCTTC
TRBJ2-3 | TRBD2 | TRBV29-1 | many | CSVGLAKGGDTQYF | TGCAGCGTCGGACTAGCAAAGGGAGGAGATACGCAGTATTTT
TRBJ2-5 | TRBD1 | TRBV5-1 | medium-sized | CASSPDRVRETQYF | TGCGCCAGCAGCCCGGACAGGGTGAGAGAGACCCAGTACTTC
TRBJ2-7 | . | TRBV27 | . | CARQTGGGDEQYF | TGTGCCAGACAGACAGGCGGAGGGGACGAGCAGTACTTC
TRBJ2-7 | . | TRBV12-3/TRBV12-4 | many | CASSPGGAISYEQYF | TGTGCCAGCAGTCCAGGGGGGGCCATTAGCTACGAGCAGTACTTC
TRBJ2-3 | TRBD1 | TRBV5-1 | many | CASSLGQGLLTDTQYF | TGCGCCAGCAGCTTGGGACAGGGGCTCCTCACAGATACGCAGTATTTT
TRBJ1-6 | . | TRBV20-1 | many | CSASPDSDSPLHF | TGCAGTGCTAGCCCGGACAGTGATTCACCCCTCCACTTT
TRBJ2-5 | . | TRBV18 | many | CASSQQIGQETQYF | TGTGCCAGCTCACAACAGATCGGCCAAGAGACCCAGTACTTC
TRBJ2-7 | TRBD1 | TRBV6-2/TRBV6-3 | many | CASSDIPAQGSEQYF | TGTGCCAGCAGTGACATCCCGGCACAGGGGAGCGAGCAGTACTTC
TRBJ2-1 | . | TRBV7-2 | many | CASSRRTDNEQFF | TGTGCCAGCAGCCGAAGAACAGACAATGAGCAGTTCTTC
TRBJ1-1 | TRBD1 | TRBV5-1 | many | CASSLDRGAAFF | TGCGCCAGCAGCTTGGACAGGGGAGCAGCTTTCTTT
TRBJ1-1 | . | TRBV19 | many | CASSSGRDNTEAFF | TGTGCCAGTAGTTCCGGACGGGATAACACTGAAGCTTTCTTT
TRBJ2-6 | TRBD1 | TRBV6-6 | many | CASSYGGQVSGANVLTF | TGTGCCAGCAGTTACGGGGGACAGGTCTCTGGGGCCAACGTCCTGACTTTC
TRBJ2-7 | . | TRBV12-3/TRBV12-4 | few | CASSLERMDSGSEQYF | TGTGCCAGCAGTTTAGAACGAATGGACAGCGGGTCCGAGCAGTACTTC
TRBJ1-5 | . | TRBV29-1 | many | CSVQRDNNQPQHF | TGCAGCGTGCAACGGGACAACAATCAGCCCCAGCATTTT
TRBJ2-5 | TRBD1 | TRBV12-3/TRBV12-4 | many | CASSDRTGGQETQYF | TGTGCCAGCAGTGATAGGACAGGGGGTCAAGAGACCCAGTACTTC
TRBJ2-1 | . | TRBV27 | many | CASGRSGPYNEQFF | TGTGCCAGCGGGAGGAGCGGTCCCTACAATGAGCAGTTCTTC